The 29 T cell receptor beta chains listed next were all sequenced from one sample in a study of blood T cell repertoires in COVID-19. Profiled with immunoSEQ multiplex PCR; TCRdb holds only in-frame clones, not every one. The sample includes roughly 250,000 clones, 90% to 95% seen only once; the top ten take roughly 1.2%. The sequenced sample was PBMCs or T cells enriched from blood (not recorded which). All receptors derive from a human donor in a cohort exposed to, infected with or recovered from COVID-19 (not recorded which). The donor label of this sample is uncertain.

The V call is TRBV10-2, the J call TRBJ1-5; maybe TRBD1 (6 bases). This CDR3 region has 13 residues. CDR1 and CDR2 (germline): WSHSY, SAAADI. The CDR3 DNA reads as TGCGTTACTAAAGGGGGTTTCAATCAGCCCCAGCATTTT. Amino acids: CVTKGGFNQPQHF.

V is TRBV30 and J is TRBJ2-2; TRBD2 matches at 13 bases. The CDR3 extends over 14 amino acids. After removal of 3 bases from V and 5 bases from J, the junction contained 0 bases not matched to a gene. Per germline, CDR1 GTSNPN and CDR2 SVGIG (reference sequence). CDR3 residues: CAWRGLAGTGELFF. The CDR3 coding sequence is TGTGCCTGGAGGGGACTAGCGGGAACCGGGGAGCTGTTTTTT.

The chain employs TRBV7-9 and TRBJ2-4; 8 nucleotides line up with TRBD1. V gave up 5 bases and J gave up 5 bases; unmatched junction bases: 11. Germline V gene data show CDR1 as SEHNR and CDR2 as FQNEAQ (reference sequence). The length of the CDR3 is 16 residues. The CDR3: CASSLLRDRIENIQYF. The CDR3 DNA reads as TGTGCCAGCAGCCTTCTCCGGGACAGGATAGAAAACATTCAGTACTTC.

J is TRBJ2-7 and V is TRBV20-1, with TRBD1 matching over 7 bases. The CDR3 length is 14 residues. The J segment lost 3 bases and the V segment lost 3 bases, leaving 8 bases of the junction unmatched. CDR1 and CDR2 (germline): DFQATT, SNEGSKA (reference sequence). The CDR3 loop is CSASARQGHYEQYF. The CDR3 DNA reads TGCAGTGCTAGTGCCCGACAGGGACACTACGAGCAGTACTTC.

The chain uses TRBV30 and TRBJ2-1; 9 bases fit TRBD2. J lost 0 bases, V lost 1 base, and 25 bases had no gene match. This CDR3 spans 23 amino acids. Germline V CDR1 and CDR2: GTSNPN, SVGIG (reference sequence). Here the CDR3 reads CAWSARVVGRRGGYTSSYNEQFF. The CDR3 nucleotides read TGTGCCTGGAGTGCCCGTGTGGTCGGGCGGCGGGGGGGATATACGAGCTCCTACAATGAGCAGTTCTTC.

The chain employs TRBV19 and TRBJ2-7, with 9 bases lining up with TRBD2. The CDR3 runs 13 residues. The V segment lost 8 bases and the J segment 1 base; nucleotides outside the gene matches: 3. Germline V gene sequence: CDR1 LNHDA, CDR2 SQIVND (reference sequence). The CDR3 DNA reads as TGTGCCAGTGGCGGGGGGGGATCCTACGAGCAGTACTTC. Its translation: CASGGGGSYEQYF.

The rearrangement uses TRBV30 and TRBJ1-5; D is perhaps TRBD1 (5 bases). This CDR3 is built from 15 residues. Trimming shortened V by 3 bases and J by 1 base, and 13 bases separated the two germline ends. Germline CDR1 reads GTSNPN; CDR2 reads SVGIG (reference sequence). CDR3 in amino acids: CAWSALTASNQPQHF. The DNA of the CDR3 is TGTGCCTGGAGCGCCCTGACAGCAAGCAATCAGCCCCAGCATTTT.

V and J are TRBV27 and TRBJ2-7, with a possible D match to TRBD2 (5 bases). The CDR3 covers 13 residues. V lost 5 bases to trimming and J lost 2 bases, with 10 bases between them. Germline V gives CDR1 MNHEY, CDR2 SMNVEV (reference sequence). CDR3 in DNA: TGTGCCAGCAGTCCCGGACTTGCCTACGAGCAGTACTTC. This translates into CASSPGLAYEQYF.

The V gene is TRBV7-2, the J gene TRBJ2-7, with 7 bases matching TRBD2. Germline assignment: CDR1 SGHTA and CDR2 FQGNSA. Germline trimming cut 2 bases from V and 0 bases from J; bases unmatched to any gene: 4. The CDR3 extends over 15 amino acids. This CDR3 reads CASSLLGGTSYEQYF. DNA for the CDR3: TGTGCCAGCAGCTTATTGGGGGGGACCTCCTACGAGCAGTACTTC.

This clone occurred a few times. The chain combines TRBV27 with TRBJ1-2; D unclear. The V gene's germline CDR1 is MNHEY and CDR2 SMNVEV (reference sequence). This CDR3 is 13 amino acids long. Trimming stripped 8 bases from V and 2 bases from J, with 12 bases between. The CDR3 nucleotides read TGTGCCAGCGGGTTGACATCAAACTATGGCTACACCTTC. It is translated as CASGLTSNYGYTF.

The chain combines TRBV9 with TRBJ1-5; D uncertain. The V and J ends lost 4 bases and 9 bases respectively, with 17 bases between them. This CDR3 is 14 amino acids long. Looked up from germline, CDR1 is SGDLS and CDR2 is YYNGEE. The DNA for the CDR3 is TGTGCCAGCAGCAGTAGCGGTGGCCGTGGGCCCCAGCATTTT. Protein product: CASSSSGGRGPQHF.

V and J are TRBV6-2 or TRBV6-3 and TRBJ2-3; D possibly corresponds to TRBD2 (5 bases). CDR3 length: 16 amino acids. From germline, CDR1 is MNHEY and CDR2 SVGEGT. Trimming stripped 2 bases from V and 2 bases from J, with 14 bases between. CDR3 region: CASSYGGRPTTDTQYF. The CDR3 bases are TGTGCCAGCAGTTACGGCGGGCGCCCAACCACAGATACGCAGTATTTT.

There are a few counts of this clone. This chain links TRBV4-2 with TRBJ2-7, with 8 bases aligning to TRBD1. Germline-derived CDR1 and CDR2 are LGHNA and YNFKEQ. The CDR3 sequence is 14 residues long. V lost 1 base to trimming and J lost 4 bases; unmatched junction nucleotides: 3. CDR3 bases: TGTGCCAGCAGCCAAGCCGACAGGGGTTACGAGCAGTACTTC. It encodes CASSQADRGYEQYF.

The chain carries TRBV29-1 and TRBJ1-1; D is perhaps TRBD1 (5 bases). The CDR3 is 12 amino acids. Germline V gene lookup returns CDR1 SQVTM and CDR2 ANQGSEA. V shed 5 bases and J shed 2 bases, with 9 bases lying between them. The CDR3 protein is CSVHDRNTEAFF. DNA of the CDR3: TGCAGCGTTCATGACAGAAACACTGAAGCTTTCTTT.

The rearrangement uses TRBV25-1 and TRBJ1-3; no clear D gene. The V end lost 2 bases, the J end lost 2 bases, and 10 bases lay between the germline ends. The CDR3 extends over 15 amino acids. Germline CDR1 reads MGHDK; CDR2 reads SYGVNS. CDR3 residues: CASSEPGRAGNTIYF. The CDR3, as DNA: TGTGCCAGCAGTGAACCAGGCCGAGCTGGAAACACCATATATTTT.

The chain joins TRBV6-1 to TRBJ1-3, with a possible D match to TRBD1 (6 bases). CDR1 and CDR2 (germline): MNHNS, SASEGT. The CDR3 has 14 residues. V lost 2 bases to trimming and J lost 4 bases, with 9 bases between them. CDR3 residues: CASSERTVGNTIYF. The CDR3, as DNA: TGTGCCAGCAGTGAACGGACAGTCGGAAACACCATATATTTT.

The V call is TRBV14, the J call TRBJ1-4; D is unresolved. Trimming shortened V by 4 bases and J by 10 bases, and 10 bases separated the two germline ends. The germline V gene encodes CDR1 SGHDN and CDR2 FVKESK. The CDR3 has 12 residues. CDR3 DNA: TGTGCCAGCAGCCCGACAAAAGGAAAACTGTTTTTT. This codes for CASSPTKGKLFF.

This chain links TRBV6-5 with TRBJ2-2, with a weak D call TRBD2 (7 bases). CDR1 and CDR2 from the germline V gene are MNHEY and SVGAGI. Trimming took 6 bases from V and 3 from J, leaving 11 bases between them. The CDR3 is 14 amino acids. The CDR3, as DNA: TGTGCCAGCAGAGGGGGGGGTCACACCGGGGAGCTGTTTTTT. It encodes CASRGGGHTGELFF.

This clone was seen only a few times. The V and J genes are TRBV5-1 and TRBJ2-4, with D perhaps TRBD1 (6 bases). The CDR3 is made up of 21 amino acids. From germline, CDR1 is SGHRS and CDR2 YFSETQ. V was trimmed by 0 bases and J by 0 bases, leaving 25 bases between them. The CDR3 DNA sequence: TGCGCCAGCAGCTTGGAGGGTCGGTGGCAGGGGACCTCTCTAGCCAAAAACATTCAGTACTTC. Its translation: CASSLEGRWQGTSLAKNIQYF. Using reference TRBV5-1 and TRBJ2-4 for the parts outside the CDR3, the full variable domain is KAGVTQTPRYLIKTRGQQVTLSCSPISGHRSVSWYQQTPGQGLQFLFEYFSETQRNKGNFPGRFSGRQFSNSRSEMNVSTLELGDSALYLCASSLEGRWQGTSLAKNIQYFGAGTRLSVL.

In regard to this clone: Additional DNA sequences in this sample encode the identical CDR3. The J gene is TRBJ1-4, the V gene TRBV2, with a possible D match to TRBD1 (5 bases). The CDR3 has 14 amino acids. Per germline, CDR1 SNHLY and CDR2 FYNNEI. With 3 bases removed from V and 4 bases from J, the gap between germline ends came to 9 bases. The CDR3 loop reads CASSDRGGNEKLFF. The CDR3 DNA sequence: TGTGCCAGCAGTGACCGCGGGGGTAATGAAAAACTGTTTTTT. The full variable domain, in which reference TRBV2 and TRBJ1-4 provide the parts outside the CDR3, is EPEVTQTPSHQVTQMGQEVILRCVPISNHLYFYWYRQILGQKVEFLVSFYNNEISEKSEIFDDQFSVERPDGSNFTLKIRSTKLEDSAMYFCASSDRGGNEKLFFGSGTQLSVL.

The CDR3 loop reads CAISRCRGREQYF. The CDR3, as DNA: TGCGCCATATCACGGTGCAGGGGGCGAGAGCAGTACTTC. V is TRBV23-1 and J is TRBJ2-7; 8 bases align to TRBD1. TRBV23-1 is annotated as an ORF whose role is uncertain. The V gene end was trimmed by 10 bases and the J gene end by 7 bases; junction bases not matched to a gene: 12. The CDR3 runs to 13 residues.

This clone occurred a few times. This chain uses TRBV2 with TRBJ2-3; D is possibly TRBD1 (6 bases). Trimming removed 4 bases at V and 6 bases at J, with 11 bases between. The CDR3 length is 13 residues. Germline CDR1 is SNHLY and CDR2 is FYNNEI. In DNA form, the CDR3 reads TGTGCCAGCAGTGGAGGGGGTTGGGATACGCAGTATTTT. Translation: CASSGGGWDTQYF.

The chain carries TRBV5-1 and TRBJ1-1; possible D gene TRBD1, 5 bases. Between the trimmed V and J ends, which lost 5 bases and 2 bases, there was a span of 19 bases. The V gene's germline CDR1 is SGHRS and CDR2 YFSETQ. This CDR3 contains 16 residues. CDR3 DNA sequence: TGCGCCAGCAGTTACCGGCAGGGATCGGCTAACACTGAAGCTTTCTTT. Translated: CASSYRQGSANTEAFF.

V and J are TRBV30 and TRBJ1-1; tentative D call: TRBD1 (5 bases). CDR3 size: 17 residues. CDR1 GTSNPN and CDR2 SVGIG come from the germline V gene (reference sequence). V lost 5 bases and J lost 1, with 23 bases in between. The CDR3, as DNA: TGTGCCTGGTTTCTGGGATCAACAGGTCCTAAGAACACTGAAGCTTTCTTT. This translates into CAWFLGSTGPKNTEAFF. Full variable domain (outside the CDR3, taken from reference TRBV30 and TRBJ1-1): SQTIHQWPATLVQPVGSPLSLECTVEGTSNPNLYWYRQAAGRGLQLLFYSVGIGQISSEVPQNLSASRPQDRQFILSSKKLLLSDSGFYLCAWFLGSTGPKNTEAFFGQGTRLTVV.

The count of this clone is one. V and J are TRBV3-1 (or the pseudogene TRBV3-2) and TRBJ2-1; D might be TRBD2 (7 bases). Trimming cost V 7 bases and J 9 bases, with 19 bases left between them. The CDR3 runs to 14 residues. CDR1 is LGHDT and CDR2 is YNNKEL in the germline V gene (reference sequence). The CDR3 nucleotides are TGTGCCAGCAAGGTGGGGGGGCCGTTCGGTGAGCAGTTCTTC. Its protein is CASKVGGPFGEQFF.

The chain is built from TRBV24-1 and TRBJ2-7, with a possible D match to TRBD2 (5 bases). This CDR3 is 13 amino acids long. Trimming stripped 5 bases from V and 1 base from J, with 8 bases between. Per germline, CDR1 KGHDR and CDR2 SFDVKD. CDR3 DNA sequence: TGTGCCACCAGTGTTAGGGAGTCCTACGAGCAGTACTTC. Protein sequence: CATSVRESYEQYF.

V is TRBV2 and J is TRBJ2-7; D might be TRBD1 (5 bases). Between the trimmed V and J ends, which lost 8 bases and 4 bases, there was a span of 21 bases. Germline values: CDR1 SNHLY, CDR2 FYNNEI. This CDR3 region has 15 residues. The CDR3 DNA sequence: TGTGCCAGCGGTCGAGAGGCAGGCGCAGGGTACGAGCAGTACTTC. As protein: CASGREAGAGYEQYF.

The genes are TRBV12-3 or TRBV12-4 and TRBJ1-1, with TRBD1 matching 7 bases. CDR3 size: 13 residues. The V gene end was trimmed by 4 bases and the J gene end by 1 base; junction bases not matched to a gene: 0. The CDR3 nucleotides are TGTGCCAGCAGTTACAGGGGGAACACTGAAGCTTTCTTT. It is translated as CASSYRGNTEAFF.

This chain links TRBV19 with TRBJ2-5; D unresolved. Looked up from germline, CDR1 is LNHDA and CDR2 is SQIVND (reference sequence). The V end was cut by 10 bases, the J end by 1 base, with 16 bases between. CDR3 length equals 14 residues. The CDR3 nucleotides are TGTGCCACCTCGGCGGCGGTCCTCCAAGAGACCCAGTACTTC. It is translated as CATSAAVLQETQYF.